The 21 T cell receptor beta chains listed next were all sequenced from one sample in a study of blood T cell repertoires in COVID-19. Sequenced by immunoSEQ multiplex PCR; TCRdb stores in-frame clones only, minus some. This sample carries around 63,000 clones, 70% to 90% of them seen once, and the ten largest clones take over 5.5%. The sequenced material came from peripheral blood. These receptors originate from a man aged 60 to 69 with acute or convalescent COVID-19.

The V gene is TRBV3-1 (or the pseudogene TRBV3-2), the J gene TRBJ2-1; D perhaps matches TRBD1 (6 bases). Trimming left V 3 bases short and J 6 bases short, with 18 bases between. In germline, CDR1 is LGHDT, CDR2 YNNKEL (reference sequence). This CDR3 is built from 16 residues. The CDR3 region has the DNA TGTGCCAGCAGCCACCCCTTCGAGACAGGTAGCAATGAGCAGTTCTTC. Amino acids: CASSHPFETGSNEQFF.

V and J are TRBV28 and TRBJ1-4, with D maybe TRBD1 (6 bases). The CDR3 extends over 15 amino acids. Germline values: CDR1 MDHEN, CDR2 SYDVKM. Trimming removed 5 bases at V and 0 bases at J, with 10 bases between. The CDR3 sequence: CASSETGSTNEKLFF. CDR3 DNA sequence: TGTGCCAGCAGTGAAACAGGGTCAACTAATGAAAAACTGTTTTTT.

The chain employs TRBV24-1 and TRBJ1-2; no clear D. Deletions cut 5 bases from V and 2 bases from J, with 5 bases between. The CDR3 covers 12 residues. The germline V gene encodes CDR1 KGHDR and CDR2 SFDVKD. This CDR3 is CATSALNYGYTF. The DNA of the CDR3 is TGTGCCACCAGTGCCCTGAACTATGGCTACACCTTC.

A single count supports this clone. The rearrangement uses TRBV4-1 and TRBJ1-1; 10 bases map to TRBD1. V gave up 4 bases and J gave up 1 base; unmatched junction bases: 3. Germline-derived CDR1 and CDR2 are MGHRA and YSYEKL. The CDR3 has 15 residues. The CDR3 sequence: CASSLGQGQNTEAFF. In DNA form, the CDR3 reads TGCGCCAGCAGCCTGGGACAGGGGCAGAACACTGAAGCTTTCTTT.

J is TRBJ2-5 and V is TRBV14; 9 bases match TRBD1. Germline V gene data show CDR1 as SGHDN and CDR2 as FVKESK. The junction had 5 bases not matched to a gene; V was cut back by 3 bases and J by 3 bases. The CDR3 loop spans 15 amino acids. The CDR3 bases are TGTGCCAGCAGCCATAGACAGGGGGGAGAAGAGACCCAGTACTTC. Translating it yields CASSHRQGGEETQYF. The variable domain in full, with the rest retrieved from reference TRBV14 and TRBJ2-5, is EAGVTQFPSHSVIEKGQTVTLRCDPISGHDNLYWYRRVMGKEIKFLLHFVKESKQDESGMPNNRFLAERTGGTYSTLKVQPAELEDSGVYFCASSHRQGGEETQYFGPGTRLLVL.

This chain links TRBV3-1 (or the pseudogene TRBV3-2) with TRBJ1-1; D is undetermined. This CDR3 spans 14 amino acids. From germline, CDR1 is LGHDT and CDR2 YNNKEL (reference sequence). Trimming removed 9 bases at V and 6 bases at J, with 20 bases between. The CDR3 DNA reads as TGTGCCAGTGTGGGAGGGCACATCTCCTCTGAAGCTTTCTTT. It specifies CASVGGHISSEAFF.

The rearrangement joins TRBV3-1 (or the pseudogene TRBV3-2) to TRBJ2-6, with D hard to call. There are 17 residues in the CDR3. The ends were cut back, 0 bases at V and 0 bases at J, with 9 bases in the middle. CDR1 is LGHDT and CDR2 is YNNKEL in the germline V gene (reference sequence). This CDR3 reads CASSQDPGYSGANVLTF. The CDR3 DNA is TGTGCCAGCAGCCAAGATCCGGGTTACTCTGGGGCCAACGTCCTGACTTTC.

The J gene is TRBJ1-5, the V gene TRBV7-8; 7 bases are a match to TRBD1. CDR1 is SGHVS and CDR2 is FQNEAQ in the germline V gene. The CDR3 extends over 17 amino acids. V was clipped by 5 bases and J by 2 bases; unmatched bases: 12. Here the CDR3 reads CASSPIRRQGGNQPQHF. The CDR3 coding sequence is TGTGCCAGCAGCCCTATACGGAGGCAGGGGGGCAATCAGCCCCAGCATTTT. Together with reference TRBV7-8 and TRBJ1-5, the CDR3 gives the full variable domain: GAGVSQSPRYKVAKRGQDVALRCDPISGHVSLFWYQQALGQGPEFLTYFQNEAQLDKSGLPSDRFFAERPEGSVSTLKIQRTQQEDSAVYLCASSPIRRQGGNQPQHFGDGTRLSIL.

This chain uses TRBV6-5 with TRBJ2-3; TRBD2 might be the D (5 bases). V was trimmed by 4 bases and J by 1 base, leaving 12 bases between them. The germline V gene encodes CDR1 MNHEY and CDR2 SVGAGI. CDR3 size: 15 residues. Here the CDR3 DNA reads TGTGCCAGCAGTTCGGGGTGGTTGGGCACAGATACGCAGTATTTT. It translates to CASSSGWLGTDTQYF.

The chain combines TRBV23-1 with TRBJ2-7; D is undetermined. TRBV23-1 is flagged as an ORF with uncertain function. The V and J ends lost 6 bases and 0 bases respectively, with 18 bases between them. The CDR3 length is 16 residues. The CDR3 sequence: CASSNEELLSSYEQYF. The CDR3 DNA reads as TGCGCCAGCAGCAATGAAGAGCTCTTAAGCTCCTACGAGCAGTACTTC.

This clone appeared a few times. The chain employs TRBV15 and TRBJ2-3, with D tentatively TRBD2 (6 bases). The V end was cut by 8 bases, the J end by 0 bases, with 12 bases between. This CDR3 region has 14 residues. Germline V gene lookup returns CDR1 LNHNV and CDR2 YYDKDF (reference sequence). CDR3 sequence: CATSPGTSTDTQYF. CDR3 DNA sequence: TGTGCCACCTCTCCGGGGACTAGCACAGATACGCAGTATTTT.

This clone was detected a few times. Here the CDR3 DNA reads TGTGCCAGCAGCCTATCCGGAGGGGGCGCGGATGAAAAACTGTTTTTT. It codes for CASSLSGGGADEKLFF. V gene TRBV3-1 (or the pseudogene TRBV3-2) combines with J gene TRBJ1-4, with 7 bases lining up with TRBD1. CDR1 and CDR2 (germline): LGHDT, YNNKEL (reference sequence). This CDR3 has 16 amino acids. V was clipped by 4 bases and J by 6 bases; unmatched bases: 11.

V gene TRBV3-1 (or the pseudogene TRBV3-2) combines with J gene TRBJ2-2; tentatively, D is TRBD2 (5 bases). The CDR3 totals 16 residues. Trimming pared 7 bases from V and 2 bases from J, leaving 17 bases between. The germline gives CDR1 LGHDT, CDR2 YNNKEL (reference sequence). The CDR3 is CASTSMVGRNTGELFF. The CDR3 DNA reads as TGTGCCAGCACCTCAATGGTAGGGAGAAACACCGGGGAGCTGTTTTTT.

This clone was seen more than once but under ten times. This chain uses TRBV2 with TRBJ2-3, with 9 nucleotides matching TRBD2. Germline-derived CDR1 and CDR2 are SNHLY and FYNNEI. The length of the CDR3 is 14 residues. J was trimmed by 7 bases and V by 8 bases; bases with no gene match: 10. The CDR3 loop reads CASRSLAGSYTQYF. CDR3 DNA sequence: TGTGCCAGCCGGTCGCTAGCGGGGTCGTATACGCAGTATTTT.

The chain is built from TRBV3-1 (or the pseudogene TRBV3-2) and TRBJ2-2, with D possibly matching TRBD2 (6 bases). The CDR3 spans 16 residues. From germline, CDR1 is LGHDT and CDR2 YNNKEL (reference sequence). Trimming removed 5 bases at V and 1 base at J, with 14 bases between. The DNA of the CDR3 is TGTGCCAGCAGCTCCTTGTGGAGGGGGAACACCGGGGAGCTGTTTTTT. It codes for CASSSLWRGNTGELFF.

This clone showed up just a few times. This chain connects TRBV30 to TRBJ1-6; 9 nucleotides align to TRBD1. CDR3 length: 16 amino acids. V was clipped by 0 bases and J by 6 bases; unmatched bases: 6. The germline CDR1 and CDR2 sequences are GTSNPN and SVGIG (reference sequence). This CDR3 reads CAWSVSRTGVNSPLHF. The CDR3 DNA sequence: TGTGCCTGGAGTGTAAGCAGGACAGGGGTTAATTCACCCCTCCACTTT. The whole variable domain, remainder taken from reference TRBV30 and TRBJ1-6, is SQTIHQWPATLVQPVGSPLSLECTVEGTSNPNLYWYRQAAGRGLQLLFYSVGIGQISSEVPQNLSASRPQDRQFILSSKKLLLSDSGFYLCAWSVSRTGVNSPLHFGNGTRLTVT.

V is TRBV2 and J is TRBJ1-1, with D possibly matching TRBD1 (5 bases). This CDR3 has 16 amino acids. V gave up 6 bases and J gave up 0 bases, with 17 bases separating them. The germline gives CDR1 SNHLY, CDR2 FYNNEI. The CDR3 nucleotides read TGTGCCAGCAGCGTAGACAGAGCCGAGATGAACACTGAAGCTTTCTTT. It translates to CASSVDRAEMNTEAFF.

The chain couples TRBV27 to TRBJ2-1; 7 bases line up with TRBD2. This CDR3 contains 15 residues. V lost 5 bases and J lost 6; bases outside the gene matches: 10. Germline V gene sequence: CDR1 MNHEY, CDR2 SMNVEV (reference sequence). The chain's CDR3 is CASSTHLGGANEQFF. CDR3 in DNA: TGTGCCAGCAGTACCCATCTGGGAGGGGCCAATGAGCAGTTCTTC.

This chain joins TRBV2 and TRBJ1-5; a possible D gene is TRBD1 (6 bases). This CDR3 comprises 15 residues. Germline assignment: CDR1 SNHLY and CDR2 FYNNEI. The V end lost 5 bases, the J end lost 0 bases, and 11 bases lay between the germline ends. For the CDR3, the DNA is TGTGCCAGCAGTCTCCAGGGGTTTAGCAATCAGCCCCAGCATTTT. This sequence encodes CASSLQGFSNQPQHF.

The chain recombines TRBV7-8 with TRBJ2-2; TRBD2 matches 8 bases. The CDR3 length is 16 residues. Germline V CDR1 and CDR2: SGHVS, FQNEAQ. V shed 2 bases and J 5 bases; nucleotides not matched to a gene: 7. In DNA form, the CDR3 reads TGTGCCAGCAGCTTAAGGCGGGGGGCAGGAACCGGGGAGCTGTTTTTT. Encoded protein: CASSLRRGAGTGELFF. The full variable domain, rest sourced from reference TRBV7-8 and TRBJ2-2, is GAGVSQSPRYKVAKRGQDVALRCDPISGHVSLFWYQQALGQGPEFLTYFQNEAQLDKSGLPSDRFFAERPEGSVSTLKIQRTQQEDSAVYLCASSLRRGAGTGELFFGEGSRLTVL.

The chain joins TRBV3-1 (or the pseudogene TRBV3-2) to TRBJ1-2; D perhaps matches TRBD1 (6 bases). The CDR3 loop spans 16 amino acids. CDR1 LGHDT and CDR2 YNNKEL come from the germline V gene (reference sequence). V lost 4 bases and J lost 6, with 21 bases in between. The CDR3 loop reads CASSRLTIGGSNGYTF. The CDR3 DNA reads as TGTGCCAGCAGCCGACTAACAATAGGGGGTTCGAATGGCTACACCTTC.